The 17 T cell receptor beta chains below all came from one sample that was sequenced in a study of cytomegalovirus exposure and HLA in healthy donors. Data came from immunoSEQ multiplex PCR; TCRdb stores just in-frame clones and leaves some out. The sample consists of around 190,000 clones, 86% of them appearing once. Sequenced: PBMCs. The receptors derive from a woman aged 18-29 years in good health and CMV-seronegative.

Worth noting for this clone: Within the sample, other DNA sequences also encode this same CDR3. The V call is TRBV30, the J call TRBJ2-5, with D perhaps TRBD1 (6 bases). Between the trimmed V and J ends, which lost 0 bases and 4 bases, there was a span of 6 bases. The CDR3 totals 12 residues. CDR1 is GTSNPN, CDR2 SVGIG, per germline (reference sequence). CDR3 nucleotides: TGTGCCTGGAGTGTACAGGGAGAGACCCAGTACTTC. Residues: CAWSVQGETQYF.

DNA of the CDR3: TGCGCCAGCAGTAGTAATGAAAAACTGTTTTTT. Translation: CASSSNEKLFF. The V and J genes are TRBV5-1 and TRBJ1-4; no clear D gene. The CDR3 has 11 amino acids. From germline, CDR1 is SGHRS and CDR2 YFSETQ. The germline V and J ends were trimmed by 5 bases and 4 bases, with 3 bases remaining between them. Full variable domain (outside the CDR3, taken from reference TRBV5-1 and TRBJ1-4): KAGVTQTPRYLIKTRGQQVTLSCSPISGHRSVSWYQQTPGQGLQFLFEYFSETQRNKGNFPGRFSGRQFSNSRSEMNVSTLELGDSALYLCASSSNEKLFFGSGTQLSVL.

In this sample, this clone turned up once. The J gene is TRBJ2-1, the V gene TRBV5-1; weak D call: TRBD2 (5 bases). There are 13 residues in the CDR3. V gave up 5 bases and J gave up 4 bases, with 10 bases separating them. Per the germline V gene, CDR1 is SGHRS and CDR2 is YFSETQ. Here the CDR3 DNA reads TGCGCCAGCAGACAAGCGGATTACAATGAGCAGTTCTTC. Translation gives CASRQADYNEQFF.

V gene TRBV28 combines with J gene TRBJ2-7, with 7 bases aligning to TRBD1. Germline lookup yields CDR1 MDHEN and CDR2 SYDVKM. V lost 5 bases and J lost 4; bases outside the gene matches: 8. The CDR3 runs to 14 residues. CDR3 coding DNA: TGTGCCAGCAGTGGAGAGGGGGCCCTTTACGAGCAGTACTTC. It yields the protein CASSGEGALYEQYF.

V is TRBV5-6 and J is TRBJ2-5; 14 bases match TRBD2. The germline CDR1 and CDR2 sequences are SGHDT and YYEEEE. The CDR3 has 17 amino acids. V was pared by 2 bases and J by 0 bases, with 3 bases of the junction left unmatched. DNA of the CDR3: TGTGCCAGCAGCTTAGGACTAGCGGGAGGATACCAAGAGACCCAGTACTTC. Translated: CASSLGLAGGYQETQYF.

CDR3 protein: CASSFPGQGGHNEQFF. CDR3 nucleotides: TGTGCCAGCAGTTTCCCAGGGCAGGGTGGGCACAATGAGCAGTTCTTC. The chain uses TRBV28 and TRBJ2-1; D possibly corresponds to TRBD1 (5 bases). The CDR3 has 16 amino acids. The germline V gene encodes CDR1 MDHEN and CDR2 SYDVKM. V was pared by 3 bases and J by 5 bases, with 17 bases between.

The chain uses TRBV7-9 and TRBJ1-1; D gene ambiguous. Trimming removed 6 bases at V and 3 bases at J, with 14 bases between. The CDR3 runs 14 residues. Germline V gene lookup returns CDR1 SEHNR and CDR2 FQNEAQ (reference sequence). The CDR3 DNA reads TGTGCCAGCAGGCGAACCGGGAGTTACACTGAAGCTTTCTTT. Translating it yields CASRRTGSYTEAFF. The full variable domain, in which reference TRBV7-9 and TRBJ1-1 provide the parts outside the CDR3, is DTGVSQNPRHKITKRGQNVTFRCDPISEHNRLYWYRQTLGQGPEFLTYFQNEAQLEKSRLLSDRFSAERPKGSFSTLEIQRTEQGDSAMYLCASRRTGSYTEAFFGQGTRLTVV.

The chain links TRBV4-2 to TRBJ1-2, with TRBD1 as a possible D gene (6 bases). The CDR3 loop spans 14 amino acids. Germline V lookup: CDR1 LGHNA, CDR2 YNFKEQ. V dropped 1 base and J dropped 3 bases, with 9 bases sitting between them. In DNA form, the CDR3 reads TGTGCCAGCAGCCAAGTCAACAGGGACTATGGCTACACCTTC. It encodes CASSQVNRDYGYTF.

V and J are TRBV2 and TRBJ2-2; 7 nucleotides line up with TRBD2. This CDR3 comprises 15 residues. The germline gives CDR1 SNHLY, CDR2 FYNNEI. Trimming at V came to 3 bases and at J to 7 bases, leaving 8 bases not matched to a gene. This CDR3 is CASSERPREGGELFF. CDR3 DNA sequence: TGTGCCAGCAGTGAGCGACCCAGGGAGGGCGGGGAGCTGTTTTTT. Full variable domain (missing parts from reference TRBV2 and TRBJ2-2): EPEVTQTPSHQVTQMGQEVILRCVPISNHLYFYWYRQILGQKVEFLVSFYNNEISEKSEIFDDQFSVERPDGSNFTLKIRSTKLEDSAMYFCASSERPREGGELFFGEGSRLTVL.

Regarding this clone: Other DNA sequences within the sample encode an identical CDR3. The genes are TRBV18 and TRBJ2-1, with D unresolved. The CDR3 has 12 amino acids. Between the trimmed V and J ends, which lost 3 bases and 6 bases, there was a span of 6 bases. Germline V gene data show CDR1 as KGHSH and CDR2 as LQKENI. The CDR3 region is CASSPPSNEQFF. The CDR3 DNA reads as TGTGCCAGCTCACCCCCCTCCAATGAGCAGTTCTTC.

This CDR3 reads CASSLGTSGYNEQFF. CDR3 nucleotides: TGTGCCAGCAGCTTAGGAACTAGCGGGTACAATGAGCAGTTCTTC. J is TRBJ2-1 and V is TRBV7-9; the match to TRBD2 covers 9 bases. The V gene's germline CDR1 is SEHNR and CDR2 FQNEAQ (reference sequence). The length of the CDR3 is 15 residues. With V trimmed by 1 base and J by 4 bases, 2 bases remained unmatched.

This sequence joins TRBV29-1 and TRBJ1-1; 12 nucleotides agree with TRBD1. Per germline, CDR1 SQVTM and CDR2 ANQGSEA. V lost 6 bases to trimming and J lost 3 bases; unmatched junction nucleotides: 8. The CDR3 extends over 15 amino acids. The CDR3, as DNA: TGCAGCGTAAGGCGGGACAGGGGGCGAGACACTGAAGCTTTCTTT. This encodes CSVRRDRGRDTEAFF.

V is TRBV5-6 and J is TRBJ1-3; D is unresolved. The V end lost 1 base, the J end lost 0 bases, and 14 bases lay between the germline ends. CDR1 SGHDT and CDR2 YYEEEE come from the germline V gene. The CDR3 consists of 17 residues. The CDR3 DNA reads as TGTGCCAGCAGCTTGTATGTTCTGGCCAACTCTGGAAACACCATATATTTT. Encoded protein: CASSLYVLANSGNTIYF.

The chain joins TRBV13 to TRBJ2-5; 13 nucleotides match TRBD2. Germline CDR1 and CDR2: PRHDT and FYEKMQ (reference sequence). The CDR3 length is 17 residues. V lost 5 bases to trimming and J lost 3 bases; unmatched junction nucleotides: 9. This chain's CDR3 is CASSRSPLAGGKETQYF. As DNA, the CDR3 is TGTGCCAGCAGCCGTTCCCCACTAGCGGGGGGGAAAGAGACCCAGTACTTC.

The V call is TRBV29-1, the J call TRBJ1-4, with unresolved D. The germline V gene encodes CDR1 SQVTM and CDR2 ANQGSEA. This CDR3 has 12 residues. V was shortened by 4 bases and J by 4 bases, with 7 bases between the two germline ends. The CDR3 DNA sequence: TGCAGCGTTGGCCACTTTAATGAAAAACTGTTTTTT. Translating it yields CSVGHFNEKLFF.

The chain links TRBV29-1 to TRBJ2-1; TRBD2 aligns across 7 bases. The junction had 7 bases not matched to a gene; V was cut back by 7 bases and J by 1 base. The CDR3 is made up of 14 amino acids. Germline values: CDR1 SQVTM, CDR2 ANQGSEA. The CDR3 nucleotides are TGCAGCGGGACTAGGGCAGGGTCCTACAATGAGCAGTTCTTC. Its protein product is CSGTRAGSYNEQFF.

The chain combines TRBV10-1 with TRBJ1-2, with TRBD1 as a possible D gene (5 bases). The ends were cut back, 3 bases at V and 7 bases at J, with 12 bases in the middle. The CDR3 covers 13 residues. From germline, CDR1 is WNHNN and CDR2 SYGVQD (reference sequence). The CDR3 region is CASSETPGGGYTF. CDR3 coding DNA: TGCGCCAGCAGTGAAACGCCCGGGGGTGGCTACACCTTC.